What follows are 30 T cell receptor beta chains derived from one specimen sequenced in a study of response to subunit inactivated influenza vaccine. In TCRdb, the RT-PCR reads were re-called with MiXCR into one record per CDR3 protein. The sample contains around 750,000 distinct CDR3 sequences, around 20% of which appear only once. Source: PBMCs from blood, taken approximately 5 days after vaccination. These receptors were taken from a man aged 50 to 59 who received an inactivated influenza vaccine.

The table lists this clonotype with a few counts. The chain joins TRBV10-3 to TRBJ2-5; TRBD1 matches 7 bases. The germline gives CDR1 ENHRY, CDR2 SYGVKD. J was trimmed by 5 bases and V by 1 base; bases with no gene match: 10. The CDR3 runs 16 residues. CDR3 in DNA: TGTGCCATCAGTGAGTTATGGACAGGTCACTCGGAGACCCAGTACTTC. Translated: CAISELWTGHSETQYF.

In this sample, this clonotype turned up a few times. The gene calls are TRBV24-1 and TRBJ1-5, with D perhaps TRBD1 (5 bases). V lost 10 bases to trimming and J lost 0 bases, with 12 bases between them. CDR1 KGHDR and CDR2 SFDVKD come from the germline V gene. The length of the CDR3 is 14 residues. CDR3 bases: TGTGCCACGGGGGAAGCACCTAGCAATCAGCCCCAGCATTTT. Translation gives CATGEAPSNQPQHF.

The table lists this clonotype with many counts. The gene calls are TRBV28 and TRBJ2-7; TRBD1 aligns across 8 bases. Germline V gene data show CDR1 as MDHEN and CDR2 as SYDVKM. Trimming took 4 bases from V and 6 from J; bases not matched to a gene: 17. The CDR3 has 17 amino acids. The DNA for the CDR3 is TGTGCCAGCAGTTCCCTTCGAACTGGACAGGGAAGGGGCGAGCAGTACTTC. This codes for CASSSLRTGQGRGEQYF.

A word on this clonotype: The junction differs from germline at one of its ends, possibly a read error. This chain joins TRBV4-2 and TRBJ2-2; D ambiguous. The CDR3 is 15 amino acids. In germline, CDR1 is LGHNA, CDR2 YNFKEQ. The CDR3 nucleotides are TGTGCCAGCTGCCAAGTGAAGGGTCTCACCGGGGAGCTGTTTTTT. Protein: CASCQVKGLTGELFF.

This clonotype is a singleton in its sample. The J gene is TRBJ2-3, the V gene TRBV5-6; 10 positions agree with TRBD2. The CDR3 contains 16 residues. Germline V gene data show CDR1 as SGHDT and CDR2 as YYEEEE. J lost 3 bases, V lost 2 bases, and 6 bases had no gene match. The CDR3 is CASSFVSGGPTDTQYF. The CDR3, as DNA: TGTGCCAGCAGCTTTGTTAGCGGGGGGCCAACAGATACGCAGTATTTT.

This clonotype was seen only a few times. V and J are TRBV6-2 or TRBV6-3 and TRBJ1-1, with TRBD1 as a possible D gene (6 bases). Germline CDR1 reads MNHEY; CDR2 reads SVGEGT. V lost 0 bases to trimming and J lost 6 bases, with 8 bases between them. The CDR3 sequence is 13 residues long. The CDR3 nucleotides are TGTGCCAGCAGTTACTCGGGGGGCTCTGAAGCTTTCTTT. Protein sequence: CASSYSGGSEAFF.

The chain joins TRBV7-2 to TRBJ1-2; D is unclear. There are 13 residues in the CDR3. With 0 bases removed from V and 3 bases from J, the gap between germline ends came to 5 bases. Germline V lookup: CDR1 SGHTA, CDR2 FQGNSA. CDR3 nucleotides: TGTGCCAGCAGCTTAGCGGACTACTATGGCTACACCTTC. Amino acids: CASSLADYYGYTF.

This clonotype has just a few counts. This chain links TRBV29-1 with TRBJ2-5; TRBD2 matches at 8 bases. V shed 5 bases and J 1 base; nucleotides not matched to a gene: 3. Germline values: CDR1 SQVTM, CDR2 ANQGSEA. This CDR3 comprises 13 residues. The CDR3 is CSVSGSLQETQYF. CDR3 DNA sequence: TGCAGCGTTAGCGGGAGCCTCCAAGAGACCCAGTACTTC.

The V call is TRBV29-1, the J call TRBJ1-3; maybe TRBD1 (6 bases). CDR1 and CDR2 (germline): SQVTM, ANQGSEA. CDR3 size: 14 residues. V was clipped by 4 bases and J by 1 base, with 11 bases between them. The CDR3 bases are TGCAGCGTTGCCTGGGGGGCATCTGGAAACACCATATATTTT. It yields the protein CSVAWGASGNTIYF.

This clonotype was seen a few times. This chain uses TRBV12-3 or TRBV12-4 with TRBJ2-4; 8 bases agree with TRBD2. This CDR3 has 17 amino acids. The trim removed 3 bases at V and 0 bases at J, leaving 7 bases unmatched. The chain's CDR3 is CASSFSFGREAKNIQYF. CDR3 sequence (DNA): TGTGCCAGCAGTTTTTCTTTCGGGAGGGAAGCCAAAAACATTCAGTACTTC.

V usage is TRBV18 and J usage is TRBJ2-5; weak D call: TRBD1 (6 bases). V gave up 0 bases and J gave up 4 bases, with 9 bases separating them. The CDR3 extends over 14 amino acids. Germline CDR1 and CDR2: KGHSH and LQKENI. The CDR3 here is CASSPPMDRETQYF. The CDR3 coding sequence is TGTGCCAGCTCACCACCGATGGACAGAGAGACCCAGTACTTC.

V gene TRBV20-1 combines with J gene TRBJ2-5, with 8 bases that match TRBD1. Germline lookup yields CDR1 DFQATT and CDR2 SNEGSKA (reference sequence). The J segment lost 2 bases and the V segment lost 0 bases, leaving 5 bases of the junction unmatched. This CDR3 has 15 residues. CDR3 DNA: TGCAGTGCTAGAGAAGGAAGGACAGGGCAAGAGACCCAGTACTTC. Translated, it gives CSAREGRTGQETQYF.

This clonotype has only a few counts. This rearrangement joins TRBV20-1 to TRBJ1-4, with D unresolved. Trimming left V 5 bases short and J 4 bases short, with 20 bases between. The V gene's germline CDR1 is DFQATT and CDR2 SNEGSKA (reference sequence). The CDR3 is made up of 16 amino acids. This CDR3 is CSAQQWQFRGNEKLFF. The CDR3 DNA reads TGCAGTGCTCAGCAGTGGCAGTTCCGTGGTAATGAAAAACTGTTTTTT.

This clonotype was found a few times. The V gene is TRBV7-6, the J gene TRBJ2-5; D is ambiguous. With 2 bases removed from V and 4 bases from J, the gap between germline ends came to 5 bases. Looked up from germline, CDR1 is SGHVS and CDR2 is FNYEAQ. CDR3 length: 12 amino acids. The CDR3 loop reads CASSLFTETQYF. The CDR3 DNA sequence: TGTGCCAGCAGCTTATTTACAGAGACCCAGTACTTC.

Only a few counts were recorded for this clonotype. The gene calls are TRBV5-4 and TRBJ2-7, with no clear D. The CDR3 spans 12 residues. Trimming left V 9 bases short and J 3 bases short, with 13 bases between. Germline-derived CDR1 and CDR2 are SGHNT and YYREEE (reference sequence). The CDR3 DNA reads as TGTGCCATCCATCAGGAGAACTACGAGCAGTACTTC. Amino acid sequence: CAIHQENYEQYF.

This chain uses TRBV14 with TRBJ2-7; D remains unclear. Germline CDR1 SGHDN, CDR2 FVKESK. The CDR3 totals 14 residues. V was cut by 4 bases and J by 0 bases, with 10 bases left in between. The CDR3 region has the DNA TGTGCCAGCAGCCCTTCGGTGAACTCCTACGAGCAGTACTTC. Residues: CASSPSVNSYEQYF.

CDR3 sequence (DNA): TGTGCCAGCAGGGTTTTAGGGGGGACTAATGAAAAACTGTTTTTT. As protein: CASRVLGGTNEKLFF. The chain carries TRBV7-2 and TRBJ1-4; D might be TRBD1 (6 bases). Trimming removed 6 bases at V and 2 bases at J, with 13 bases between. The CDR3 is made up of 15 amino acids. Germline lookup yields CDR1 SGHTA and CDR2 FQGNSA.

This clonotype was observed a handful of times. The chain recombines TRBV12-3 or TRBV12-4 with TRBJ2-7, with 7 bases matching TRBD1. Trimming at V came to 5 bases and at J to 2 bases, leaving 6 bases not matched to a gene. The CDR3 runs to 14 residues. The CDR3: CASSPTGRAYEQYF. The CDR3 DNA is TGTGCCAGCAGTCCGACAGGGAGAGCCTACGAGCAGTACTTC.

The chain has TRBV9 and TRBJ2-5; 11 bases are a match to TRBD2. CDR1 and CDR2 (germline): SGDLS, YYNGEE. The V gene end was trimmed by 4 bases and the J gene end by 0 bases; junction bases not matched to a gene: 5. The CDR3 is made up of 16 amino acids. CDR3: CASSPGLAGYQETQYF. The CDR3 DNA sequence: TGTGCCAGCAGCCCAGGACTAGCGGGCTACCAAGAGACCCAGTACTTC.

This clonotype was found a few times. The genes are TRBV11-2 and TRBJ2-1, with TRBD2 matching over 11 bases. The J segment lost 7 bases and the V segment lost 8 bases, leaving 4 bases of the junction unmatched. Germline V CDR1 and CDR2: SGHAT, FQNNGV. The length of the CDR3 is 13 residues. CDR3 residues: CASFRLAGNEQFF. Here the CDR3 DNA reads TGTGCCAGCTTCCGACTAGCGGGGAATGAGCAGTTCTTC.

This clonotype was counted a few times. The chain carries TRBV6-1 and TRBJ2-7; D ambiguous. CDR1 MNHNS and CDR2 SASEGT come from the germline V gene. This CDR3 region has 14 residues. The germline V and J ends were trimmed by 7 bases and 3 bases, with 16 bases remaining between them. The CDR3 spells CASIRVKGNYEQYF. In DNA form, the CDR3 reads TGTGCCAGCATCCGGGTAAAAGGGAACTACGAGCAGTACTTC.

This clonotype was observed a few times. V and J are TRBV29-1 and TRBJ2-1; TRBD2 matches at 12 bases. The germline V gene encodes CDR1 SQVTM and CDR2 ANQGSEA. CDR3 size: 13 residues. V was clipped by 7 bases and J by 12 bases; unmatched bases: 10. The DNA of the CDR3 is TGCAGCGCCCGACTAGCGGGAGTTATGTGGCAGTTCTTC. It translates to CSARLAGVMWQFF.

This clonotype was seen ten or more times. This chain joins TRBV12-3 or TRBV12-4 and TRBJ1-1; no reliable D call. The CDR3 totals 13 residues. V was pared by 3 bases and J by 1 base, with 6 bases between. The CDR3 spells CASSFAQNTEAFF. CDR3 in DNA: TGTGCCAGCAGTTTTGCGCAGAACACTGAAGCTTTCTTT.

This clonotype occurred a few times. This chain connects TRBV24-1 to TRBJ2-5; 8 bases line up with TRBD2. This CDR3 comprises 15 residues. J lost 3 bases, V lost 2 bases, and 4 bases had no gene match. Germline CDR1 and CDR2: KGHDR and SFDVKD. The CDR3 reads CATSDWAGGKETQYF. The CDR3 nucleotides read TGTGCCACCAGTGATTGGGCGGGAGGAAAAGAGACCCAGTACTTC.

The rearrangement uses TRBV20-1 and TRBJ1-6; 7 bases fit TRBD1. Germline-derived CDR1 and CDR2 are DFQATT and SNEGSKA (reference sequence). The CDR3 sequence is 18 residues long. After removal of 2 bases from V and 10 bases from J, the junction contained 20 bases not matched to a gene. CDR3 sequence reads: CSARSIDRVHTVGSPLHF. The CDR3 nucleotides are TGCAGTGCTAGATCTATAGACAGGGTACACACCGTGGGCTCACCCCTCCACTTT.

This clonotype was seen more than once but under ten times. The chain's CDR3 is CASSLEVKTTQYF. The CDR3 nucleotides read TGTGCCAGCAGCTTAGAGGTTAAGACGACCCAGTACTTC. The rearrangement joins TRBV7-8 to TRBJ2-5, with D unclear. CDR1 SGHVS and CDR2 FQNEAQ come from the germline V gene. This CDR3 is 13 amino acids long. Trimming left V 1 base short and J 7 bases short, with 10 bases between.

This clonotype was seen only a few times. The chain uses TRBV28 and TRBJ2-7; D not certain. The CDR3 covers 12 residues. Germline CDR1 reads MDHEN; CDR2 reads SYDVKM. V gave up 2 bases and J gave up 7 bases, with 9 bases separating them. The CDR3 sequence: CASSLNLGEQYF. Here the CDR3 DNA reads TGTGCCAGCAGTTTAAACTTGGGGGAGCAGTACTTC.

The gene calls are TRBV28 and TRBJ1-2; 9 bases map to TRBD1. Germline V gene data show CDR1 as MDHEN and CDR2 as SYDVKM. J gave up 8 bases and V 8 bases, and 12 bases lay outside the gene matches. The CDR3 has 14 amino acids. CDR3 bases: TGTGCCAGCGGAATACCGGGACAGGGACAGGGCTACACCTTC. It codes for CASGIPGQGQGYTF.

This clonotype was detected only a few times. This chain's CDR3 is CSATLAKVLSYNEQFF. The DNA of the CDR3 is TGCAGTGCTACTTTAGCGAAGGTCCTCTCCTACAATGAGCAGTTCTTC. The gene calls are TRBV20-1 and TRBJ2-1, with TRBD2 as a possible D gene (5 bases). The CDR3 has 16 amino acids. Germline V gene data show CDR1 as DFQATT and CDR2 as SNEGSKA (reference sequence). Trimming removed 4 bases at V and 0 bases at J, with 16 bases between.

This clonotype has a handful of counts. The V call is TRBV27, the J call TRBJ2-1; TRBD2 might be the D (6 bases). V was cut by 5 bases and J by 1 base, with 12 bases left in between. Germline assignment: CDR1 MNHEY and CDR2 SMNVEV (reference sequence). The CDR3 consists of 15 residues. CDR3 DNA: TGTGCCAGCAGTCCATTAGCGGATTCCTACAATGAGCAGTTCTTC. Encoded protein: CASSPLADSYNEQFF.